The rows below give T cell receptor beta chains drawn from one sample of a study of T-cell memory formation after mild COVID-19. In TCRdb, the 5' RACE reads were re-called with MiXCR into one record per CDR3 protein. The sample shows about 430,000 distinct CDR3 sequences, approximately 25% of them seen only once. Sequencing input: PBMCs or a T cell subset sorted from them (not recorded which). The receptors here all came from an adult woman who had mild COVID-19 (a few samples of this study predate the infection). Cell type and time point are not known. CDR3s include the opening cysteine and the closing phenylalanine or tryptophan. The D gene is left open where the match is weak. The listing skips clone size in some rows; elsewhere it reads once, few, many or a size class.

>NA|TRBJ1-1|NA|TRBV6-6
TGTGCCAGCAGTACTTTCCCAGGGGTTTTAACTGAAGCTTTCTTT
CASSTFPGVLTEAFF
>NA|TRBJ2-7|NA|TRBV7-2
TGTGCCAGCAGCTTAGATTGGGTGGCGAATTACGAGCAGTACTTC
CASSLDWVANYEQYF
>many|TRBJ2-7|TRBD2|TRBV5-4
TGTGCCAGCAGCTTGGAGAGTAGCGGGATGATATACGAGCAGTACTTC
CASSLESSGMIYEQYF
>NA|TRBJ2-7|TRBD2|TRBV7-9
TGTGCCAGCAGCTTATCTGCTAGCGGGAACTACGAGCAGTACTTC
CASSLSASGNYEQYF
>NA|TRBJ2-7|NA|TRBV4-1
TGCGCCAGCAGCCAAGAAAGGTCGGACGGGACCTACGAGCAGTACTTC
CASSQERSDGTYEQYF
>few|TRBJ1-2|NA|TRBV24-1
TGTGCCACCAGTGATTTAGGGGGAAGCTACACCTTC
CATSDLGGSYTF
>NA|TRBJ2-3|NA|TRBV29-1
TGCAGCGGTAGCTCAGATACGCAGTATTTT
CSGSSDTQYF
>NA|TRBJ2-7|NA|TRBV12-3/TRBV12-4
TGTGCCAGCAGTTTGAACACCGCCTACGAGCAGTACTTC
CASSLNTAYEQYF
>many|TRBJ2-7|NA|TRBV4-3
TGCGCCAGCAGCCAAGCGGTGATAGGTTCCTACGAGCAGTACTTC
CASSQAVIGSYEQYF
>few|TRBJ2-3|NA|TRBV5-1
TGCGCCAGCAGCTTGGCCGAGGCGGGGACGCAGTATTTT
CASSLAEAGTQYF
>few|TRBJ1-2|NA|TRBV16
TGTGCCAGCAGCCAAGGGGAACACTATGGCTACACCTTC
CASSQGEHYGYTF
>NA|TRBJ2-2|TRBD2|TRBV7-2
TGTGCCAGCAGCAGGGACTATACCACCGGGGAGCTGTTTTTT
CASSRDYTTGELFF
>NA|TRBJ1-1|TRBD1|TRBV7-8
TGTGCCAGCAGCCCCTTCGACAGGGACACTGAAGCTTTCTTT
CASSPFDRDTEAFF
>few|TRBJ1-6|NA|TRBV20-1
TGCAGTGCTAGGGTTTCGGGGAGTGTCCTCCACTTT
CSARVSGSVLHF
>NA|TRBJ1-1|NA|TRBV7-9
TGTGCCAGCAGCCCCAGTTTCACTGAAGCTTTCTTT
CASSPSFTEAFF
>few|TRBJ2-5|NA|TRBV7-9
TGTGCCAGCAGCTTATCCACCCCAGAGACCCAGTACTTC
CASSLSTPETQYF
>few|TRBJ2-3|TRBD2|TRBV7-6
TGTGCCAGCAGCTCCCAACTAGCGGGAGCAGAGCAGTATTTT
CASSSQLAGAEQYF
>few|TRBJ2-1|TRBD2|TRBV6-2/TRBV6-3
TGTGCCAGCAGAAGGGCGGGGGGGCCACACAATGAGCAGTTCTTC
CASRRAGGPHNEQFF
>NA|TRBJ2-3|TRBD2|TRBV7-6
TGTGCCAGCAGCTTAGGGAGACTAGCGGGAGCGGCAGATACGCAGTATTTT
CASSLGRLAGAADTQYF
>few|TRBJ1-5|NA|TRBV24-1
TGTGCCACCAAGGGGACGGTGAATCAGCCCCAGCATTTT
CATKGTVNQPQHF
>few|TRBJ2-1|NA|TRBV29-1
TGCAGCGGAACCAGGGGCCGAGATGAGCAGTTCTTC
CSGTRGRDEQFF
>few|TRBJ1-1|NA|TRBV5-1
TGCGCCAGCAGCTTGGCCAACACCCGACACACTGAAGCTTTCTTT
CASSLANTRHTEAFF
>NA|TRBJ2-3|NA|TRBV6-4
TGTGCCAGCAGTCTAGGGGGGGATGGAGATACGCAGTATTTT
CASSLGGDGDTQYF
>NA|TRBJ2-7|TRBD1|TRBV5-1
TGCGCCAGCAGCGTACCGAGCAGGGGGATCTCCTACGAGCAGTACTTC
CASSVPSRGISYEQYF
>few|TRBJ1-6|TRBD1|TRBV7-8
TGTGCCAGCAGCTTACAAACAGGGGGCGTTTCACCCCTCCACTTT
CASSLQTGGVSPLHF
>NA|TRBJ1-5|NA|TRBV3-1
TGTGCCGGCAGCCAAGCCAGTAGCAATCAGCCCCAGCATTTT
CAGSQASSNQPQHF
>NA|TRBJ2-7|NA|TRBV29-1
TGCAGCGTTGAAGGAGCCTACGAGCAGTACTTC
CSVEGAYEQYF
>NA|TRBJ1-1|NA|TRBV7-9
TGTGCCAGCAGCTTAGCCTATGGGTCCTCCTGGGGTGAAGCTTTCTTT
CASSLAYGSSWGEAFF
>NA|TRBJ2-3|NA|TRBV2
TGTGCCAGCAGTAACAGGGCTACGCAGTATTTT
CASSNRATQYF
>NA|TRBJ1-1|NA|TRBV12-3/TRBV12-4
TGTGCCAGCAGTCCTAGGGCCCATGGCACTGAAGCTTTCTTT
CASSPRAHGTEAFF
>NA|TRBJ2-5|NA|TRBV5-5
TGTGCCAGCAGCTTGGTCACGGGAAGGGGGGAGGAGACCCAGTACTTC
CASSLVTGRGEETQYF